The rows below give T cell receptor beta chains drawn from one sample of a study of blood T cell repertoires in COVID-19. Assay: immunoSEQ multiplex PCR; the TCRdb copy retains only in-frame clones and omits some. Of roughly 150,000 clones in the sample, roughly 87% were seen once. The sequenced sample was peripheral blood. The origin of the receptors is a human donor in a cohort sampled during active COVID-19. The CDR3 runs from the conserved cysteine through the conserved F or W. D genes are given only for firm matches. Clone size is given for some rows only: seen once, a few or many times, or a class if the clone is expanded.

TRBJ1-1	-	-	TRBV28	TGTGCCAGCAGTCTATTCGGTACAGGGTCCAACACTGAAGCTTTCTTT	CASSLFGTGSNTEAFF
TRBJ2-2	TRBD1	-	TRBV6-2/TRBV6-3	TGTGCCAGCAGCCGCGGGACAGGGCACGGCGGGGAGCTGTTTTTT	CASSRGTGHGGELFF
TRBJ2-3	TRBD1	-	TRBV5-6	TGTGCCAGCAGCGGGACAGGGGACGATTACACAGATACGCAGTATTTT	CASSGTGDDYTDTQYF
TRBJ2-3	-	-	TRBV18	TGTGCCAGCTCACCAGGTGCGGGCCCCACAGATACGCAGTATTTT	CASSPGAGPTDTQYF
TRBJ1-2	TRBD1	-	TRBV11-1	TGTGCCAGCAGCTTAGGGGACAGCCCCTATGGCTACACCTTC	CASSLGDSPYGYTF
TRBJ1-2	-	-	TRBV30	TGTGCCTGGAGGGGGAGAGGGCTAGCTAACTATGGCTACACCTTC	CAWRGRGLANYGYTF
TRBJ2-7	-	-	TRBV4-1	TGCGCCAGCAGCCCAGCAGGGGCGGTCTCCTACGAGCAGTACTTC	CASSPAGAVSYEQYF
TRBJ2-3	-	-	TRBV7-9	TGTGCCAGCAGCTTTGAGCGACTTGGGACGCAGTATTTT	CASSFERLGTQYF
TRBJ2-1	TRBD2	once	TRBV2	TGTGCCAGCAGTGAGCTGACTAGCGGGGGAGAGCAGTTCTTC	CASSELTSGGEQFF
TRBJ1-6	TRBD1	-	TRBV5-4	TGTGCCAGCAGCTCCGCCCGGGACAGGGGTTATAATTCACCCCTCCACTTT	CASSSARDRGYNSPLHF